A selection of T cell receptor beta chains follows, all from one sample in a study of cytomegalovirus exposure and HLA in healthy donors. Produced via immunoSEQ multiplex PCR; TCRdb's table is partial and in-frame only. The table has under 150,000 clones, over 65% seen once. The sample consisted of PBMCs. These receptors originate from a woman aged 18 to 35 in good health and CMV-seronegative. CDR3s include the opening cysteine and the closing phenylalanine or tryptophan. The order of the fields is V gene, clone size, D gene, J gene, CDR3 protein, CDR3 DNA. A D gene is named only where the DNA matches it firmly. Rows may omit the clone size; those that give it use once, few, many or a size class.

V: TRBV11-3
size: -
D: TRBD1
J: TRBJ1-4
CDR3: CASSLENPGQEGKLFF
DNA: TGTGCCAGCAGCTTAGAAAATCCGGGACAGGAAGGAAAACTGTTTTTT

V: TRBV5-6
size: -
D: -
J: TRBJ2-1
CDR3: CASSLGLPNEQFF
DNA: TGTGCCAGCAGCCTCGGACTGCCCAATGAGCAGTTCTTC

V: TRBV7-2
size: -
D: -
J: TRBJ1-4
CDR3: CASSLGQNNEKLFF
DNA: TGTGCCAGCAGCTTAGGGCAGAATAATGAAAAACTGTTTTTT

V: TRBV19
size: -
D: -
J: TRBJ1-1
CDR3: CASRGEGILWPMNTEAFF
DNA: TGTGCCAGTAGGGGGGAGGGGATCCTTTGGCCAATGAACACTGAAGCTTTCTTT

V: TRBV19
size: -
D: TRBD1
J: TRBJ1-4
CDR3: CASSNRDRGRTNEKLFF
DNA: TGTGCCAGTAGCAACCGGGACAGGGGACGGACTAATGAAAAACTGTTTTTT

V: TRBV5-4
size: -
D: -
J: TRBJ1-2
CDR3: CASSIHSYGYTF
DNA: TGTGCCAGCAGCATACACAGCTATGGCTACACCTTC

V: TRBV7-7
size: -
D: -
J: TRBJ2-1
CDR3: CASSLGAGDEQFF
DNA: TGTGCTAGCAGCTTAGGAGCAGGGGATGAGCAGTTCTTC

V: TRBV13
size: -
D: -
J: TRBJ2-5
CDR3: CASSLGPAKETQYF
DNA: TGTGCCAGCAGCTTAGGCCCCGCGAAAGAGACCCAGTACTTC

V: TRBV11-2
size: -
D: -
J: TRBJ2-1
CDR3: CASSLSTSSYNEQFF
DNA: TGTGCCAGCAGCCTATCCACTAGCAGCTACAATGAGCAGTTCTTC

V: TRBV7-2
size: -
D: TRBD1
J: TRBJ1-1
CDR3: CASSTRQGMNTEAFF
DNA: TGTGCCAGCAGCACCCGACAGGGAATGAACACTGAAGCTTTCTTT

V: TRBV27
size: -
D: -
J: TRBJ2-1
CDR3: CASSLSDSDNEQFF
DNA: TGTGCCAGCAGTTTATCAGACAGTGACAATGAGCAGTTCTTC

V: TRBV2
size: once
D: -
J: TRBJ1-5
CDR3: CASSEHIGKQPQHF
DNA: TGTGCCAGCAGTGAGCATATCGGGAAACAGCCCCAGCATTTT

V: TRBV5-1
size: -
D: TRBD1
J: TRBJ1-1
CDR3: CASSLQGEEAFF
DNA: TGCGCCAGCAGCTTGCAGGGGGAGGAAGCTTTCTTT

V: TRBV7-9
size: -
D: TRBD2
J: TRBJ2-1
CDR3: CASSFELAGISEQFF
DNA: TGTGCCAGCAGCTTCGAACTAGCGGGAATCAGTGAGCAGTTCTTC

V: TRBV5-4
size: once
D: TRBD1
J: TRBJ2-3
CDR3: CASSSGQAWLQYF
DNA: TGTGCCAGCAGCTCCGGACAGGCTTGGTTGCAGTATTTT

V: TRBV19
size: -
D: TRBD2
J: TRBJ2-3
CDR3: CASSIGGGGVTDTQYF
DNA: TGTGCCAGTAGTATCGGCGGGGGGGGTGTGACAGATACGCAGTATTTT

V: TRBV28
size: few
D: -
J: TRBJ1-5
CDR3: CAIRGASSNQPQHF
DNA: TGTGCCATCCGGGGGGCCTCTAGCAATCAGCCCCAGCATTTT